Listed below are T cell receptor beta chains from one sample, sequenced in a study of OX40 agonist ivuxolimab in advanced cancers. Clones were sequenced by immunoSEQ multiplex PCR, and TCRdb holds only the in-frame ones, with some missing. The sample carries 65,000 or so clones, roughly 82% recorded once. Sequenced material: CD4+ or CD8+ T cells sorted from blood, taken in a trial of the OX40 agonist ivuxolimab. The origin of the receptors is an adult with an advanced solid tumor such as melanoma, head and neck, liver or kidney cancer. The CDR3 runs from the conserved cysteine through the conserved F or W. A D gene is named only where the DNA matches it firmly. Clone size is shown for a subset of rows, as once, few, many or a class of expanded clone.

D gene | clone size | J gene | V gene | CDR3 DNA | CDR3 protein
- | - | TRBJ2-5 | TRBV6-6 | TGTGCCAGCAGTTACTCAGAACTAGGGGAGACCCAGTACTTC | CASSYSELGETQYF
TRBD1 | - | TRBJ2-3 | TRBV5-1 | TGCGCCAGCAGCCATGACAGGGTGATAGATACGCAGTATTTT | CASSHDRVIDTQYF
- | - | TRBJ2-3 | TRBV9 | TGTGCCAGCAGCGCGACAGGTTCTAGCACAGATACGCAGTATTTT | CASSATGSSTDTQYF
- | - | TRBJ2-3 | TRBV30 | TGTGCCTGGAGTGTAGAGGGAGCGTGGACAGATACGCAGTATTTT | CAWSVEGAWTDTQYF
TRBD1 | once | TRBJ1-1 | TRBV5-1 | TGCGTCAGCAAAAGGGACAGGGAGACTGAAGCTTTCTTT | CVSKRDRETEAFF
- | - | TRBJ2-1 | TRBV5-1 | TGCGCCAGCAGCTTGGTACTTTACGTCTTGTTCTACAATGAGCAGTTCTTC | CASSLVLYVLFYNEQFF
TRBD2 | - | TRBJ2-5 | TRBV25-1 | TGTGCCAGCGATAGCGGGAGTGTGACCCAGTACTTC | CASDSGSVTQYF
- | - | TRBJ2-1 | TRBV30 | TGTGCCTGGAGTGTACTTAGATCTGGTGAGCAGTTCTTC | CAWSVLRSGEQFF
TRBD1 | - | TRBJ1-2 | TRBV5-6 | TGTGCCAGCAGCCCGGGACAGGCTAACTATGGCTACACCTTC | CASSPGQANYGYTF
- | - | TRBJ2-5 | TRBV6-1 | TGTGCCAGCAGTGCAGGGGTGCAAGAGACCCAGTACTTC | CASSAGVQETQYF
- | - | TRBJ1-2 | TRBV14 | TGTGCCAGCAGCGCAGACCGGACACATTATGGCTACACCTTC | CASSADRTHYGYTF
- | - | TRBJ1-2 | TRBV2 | TGTGCCAGCAGTGAATCACTGGCAGCTTACTATGGCTACACCTTC | CASSESLAAYYGYTF
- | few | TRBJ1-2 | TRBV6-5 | TGTGCCAGCAGGGCTCGGTGGGGATATGGCTACACCTTC | CASRARWGYGYTF
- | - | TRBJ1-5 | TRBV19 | TGTGCCAGTAGTATTTGGGGGCGCGGGTCTAGCAATCAGCCCCAGCATTTT | CASSIWGRGSSNQPQHF
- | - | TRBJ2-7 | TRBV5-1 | TGCGCCAGCAGCTTGGGGTACGACGAGCAGTACTTC | CASSLGYDEQYF
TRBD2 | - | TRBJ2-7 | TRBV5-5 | TGTGCCAGCAGCCCCGGACTAGCGGGGGGGCGCGAGCAGTACTTC | CASSPGLAGGREQYF
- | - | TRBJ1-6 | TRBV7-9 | TGTGCCAGCAGCTCCAGGGAGGGTTCACCCCTCCACTTT | CASSSREGSPLHF
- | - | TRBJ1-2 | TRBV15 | TGTGCCACCAGCAGAGTGGTGTTTAACTATGGCTACACCTTC | CATSRVVFNYGYTF
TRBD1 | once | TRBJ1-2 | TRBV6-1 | TGTGCCAGCACCCGACAGGGTTCTAACTATGGCTACACCTTC | CASTRQGSNYGYTF
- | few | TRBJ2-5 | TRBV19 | TGTGCCAGTAGTATTTCCCGGGACTCTGAGACCCAGTACTTC | CASSISRDSETQYF
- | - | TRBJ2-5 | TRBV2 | TGTGCCAGCAGTAACTGGCGGTTACAAGAGACCCAGTACTTC | CASSNWRLQETQYF
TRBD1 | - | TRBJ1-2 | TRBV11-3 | TGTGCCAGCAGCCCTGGGACAGGACGAGACCCTAACTATGGCTACACCTTC | CASSPGTGRDPNYGYTF
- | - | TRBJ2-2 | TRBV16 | TGTGCCAGCAGCCCTCCCGGCCGGAGCACCGGGGAGCTGTTTTTT | CASSPPGRSTGELFF
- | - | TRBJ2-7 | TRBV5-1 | TGCGCCAGCAGCTTTGGGGGGTACTCCGAGCAGTACTTC | CASSFGGYSEQYF
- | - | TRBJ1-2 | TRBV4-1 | TGCGCCAGCAGCCAAAGCCCACGGGGGGGGTATGGCTACACCTTC | CASSQSPRGGYGYTF